This T cell receptor (beta chain) stems from a study of blood T cell repertoires in COVID-19. Study background: COVID-19 samples collected from the United States, Italy and Spain covered acute and convalescent phases. T cells, B-cell-depleted T cells, or PBMCs provided the cDNA or gDNA that served as material.

The repertoire was sequenced with immunoSEQ multiplex PCR; TCRdb's copy has only in-frame clones and lacks some. The data contain about 200,000 clones, roughly nine tenths of them singletons. CDR1 and CDR2 from the germline V gene are SNHLY and FYNNEI. V was cut by 5 bases and J by 5 bases, with 13 bases left in between. The CDR3 extends over 15 amino acids. This TCR was sampled from a woman in her seventies with acute or convalescent COVID-19. J is TRBJ1-6 and V is TRBV2; tentatively, D is TRBD1 (6 bases). Sequenced material: peripheral blood. The CDR3 sequence: CASSPNRDHNSPLHF. As DNA, the CDR3 is TGTGCCAGCAGTCCCAACAGGGATCATAATTCACCCCTCCACTTT.